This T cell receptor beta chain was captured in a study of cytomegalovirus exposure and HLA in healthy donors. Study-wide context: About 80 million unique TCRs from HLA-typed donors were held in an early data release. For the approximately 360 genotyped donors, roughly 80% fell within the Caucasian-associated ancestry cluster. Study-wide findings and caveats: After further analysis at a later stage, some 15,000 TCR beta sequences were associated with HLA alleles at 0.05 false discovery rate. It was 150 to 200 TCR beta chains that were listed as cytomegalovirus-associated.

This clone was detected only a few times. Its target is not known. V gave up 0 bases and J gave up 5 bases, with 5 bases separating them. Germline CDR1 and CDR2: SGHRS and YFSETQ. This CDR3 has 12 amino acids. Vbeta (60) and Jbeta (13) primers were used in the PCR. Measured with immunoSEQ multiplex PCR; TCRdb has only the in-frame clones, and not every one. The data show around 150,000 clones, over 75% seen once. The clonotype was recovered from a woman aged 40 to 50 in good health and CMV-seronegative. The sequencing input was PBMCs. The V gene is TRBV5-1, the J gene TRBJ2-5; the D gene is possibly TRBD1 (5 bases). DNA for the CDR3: TGCGCCAGCAGCTTGGAGGGGGAGACCCAGTACTTC. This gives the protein CASSLEGETQYF.